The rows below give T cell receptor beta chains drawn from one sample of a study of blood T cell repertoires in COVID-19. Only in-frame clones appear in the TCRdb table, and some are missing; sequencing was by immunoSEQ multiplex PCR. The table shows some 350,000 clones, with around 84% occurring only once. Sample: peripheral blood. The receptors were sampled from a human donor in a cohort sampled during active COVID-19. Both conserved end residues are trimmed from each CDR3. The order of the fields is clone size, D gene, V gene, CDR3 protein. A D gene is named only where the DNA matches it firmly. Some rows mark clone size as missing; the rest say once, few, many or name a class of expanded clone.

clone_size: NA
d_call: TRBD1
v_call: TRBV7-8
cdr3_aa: ASSNLGQEISGANVLT

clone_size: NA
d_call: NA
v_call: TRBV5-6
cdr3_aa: ASSLTGIETQY

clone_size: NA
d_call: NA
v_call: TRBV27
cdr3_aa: ASSLSSSPNEKLF

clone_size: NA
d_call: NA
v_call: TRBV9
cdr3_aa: ASSVAAVGLRSGNTIY

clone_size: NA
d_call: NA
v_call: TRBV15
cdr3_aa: ATSSRGKSYEQY

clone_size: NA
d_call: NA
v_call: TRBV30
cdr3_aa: AWEVGGTDTQY

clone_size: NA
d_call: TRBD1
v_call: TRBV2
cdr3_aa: ASSPGTANTGELF

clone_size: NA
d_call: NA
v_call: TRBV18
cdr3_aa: ASSPGRGGTEAF

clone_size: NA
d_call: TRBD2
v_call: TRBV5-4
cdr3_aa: ASSPGGRRDNEQF

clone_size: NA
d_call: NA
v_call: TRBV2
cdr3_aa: ASSEEKRFTGELF

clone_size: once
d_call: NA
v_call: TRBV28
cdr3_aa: ASVQGLNTEAF

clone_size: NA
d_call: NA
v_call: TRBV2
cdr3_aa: ASSGDNSNYGYT

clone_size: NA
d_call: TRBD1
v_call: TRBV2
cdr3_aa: ASRVPGTGDHEQY

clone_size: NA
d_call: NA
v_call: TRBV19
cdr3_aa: ASSISFGITGELF

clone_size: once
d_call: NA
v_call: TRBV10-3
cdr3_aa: AISTASSYNSPLH

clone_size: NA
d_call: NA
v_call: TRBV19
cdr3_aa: ASSILDRLNYGYT

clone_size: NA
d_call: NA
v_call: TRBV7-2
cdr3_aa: ASSLVYSSSDSPLH

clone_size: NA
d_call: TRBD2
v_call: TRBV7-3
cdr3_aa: ASSPPRGLARSGTDTQY

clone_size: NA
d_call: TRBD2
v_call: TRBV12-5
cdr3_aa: ASAIQGSGRQETQY

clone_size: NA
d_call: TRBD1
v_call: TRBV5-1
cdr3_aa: ASSFSTGETQY

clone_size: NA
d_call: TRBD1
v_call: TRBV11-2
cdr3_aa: ASSRQGLVTYEQY

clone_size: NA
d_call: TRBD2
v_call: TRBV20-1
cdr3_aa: SASWRGASYEQY

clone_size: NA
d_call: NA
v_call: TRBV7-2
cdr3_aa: ASTPLGGMNTEAF

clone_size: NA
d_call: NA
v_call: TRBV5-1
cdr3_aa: ASSLDGGEYQPQH

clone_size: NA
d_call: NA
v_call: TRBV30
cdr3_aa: AWETGETQY

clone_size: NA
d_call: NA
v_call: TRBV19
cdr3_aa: ASRVSRGAKNIQY

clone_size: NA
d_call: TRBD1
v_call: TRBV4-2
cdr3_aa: ASSPNRGESEKLF

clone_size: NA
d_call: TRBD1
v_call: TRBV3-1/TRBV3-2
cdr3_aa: ASSQRTGRTDTQY

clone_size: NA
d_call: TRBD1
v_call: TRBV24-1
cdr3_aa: ATSDRWGDRGRNTEAF

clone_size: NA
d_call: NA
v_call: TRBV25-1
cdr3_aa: ASRRGGAGNTIY

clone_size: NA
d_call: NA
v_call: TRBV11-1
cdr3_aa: ASTRNPGNEGQF

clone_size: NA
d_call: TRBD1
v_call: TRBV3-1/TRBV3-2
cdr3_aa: ASSPTGTANEKLF

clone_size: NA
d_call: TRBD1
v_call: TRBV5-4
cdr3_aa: ASSLSSGQDGELF

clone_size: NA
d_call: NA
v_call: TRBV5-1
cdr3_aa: ASSPLRDTNEQF

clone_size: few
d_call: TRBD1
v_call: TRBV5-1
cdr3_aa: ASSVQGTEGNTIY

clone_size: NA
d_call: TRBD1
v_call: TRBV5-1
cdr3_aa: ASSPGQGAIGYGYT

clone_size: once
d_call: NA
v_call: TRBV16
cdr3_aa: ASSQSHRTEAF

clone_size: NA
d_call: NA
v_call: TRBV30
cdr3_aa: AWSVLGEAF

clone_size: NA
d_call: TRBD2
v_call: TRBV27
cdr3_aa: ASSLSGGAWDTQY

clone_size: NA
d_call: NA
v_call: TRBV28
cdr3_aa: ASSSRGGYT

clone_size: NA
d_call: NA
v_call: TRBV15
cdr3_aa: ATSTGANYGYT

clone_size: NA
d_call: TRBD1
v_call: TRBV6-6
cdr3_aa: ASSYLGQGNEQF

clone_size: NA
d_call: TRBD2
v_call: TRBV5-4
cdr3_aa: ASSPGLAGGTGELF

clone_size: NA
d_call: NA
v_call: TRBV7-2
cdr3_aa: ASSEQISLDLWHEQF

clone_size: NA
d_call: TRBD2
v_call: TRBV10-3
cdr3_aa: AISVVAGSSYEQY

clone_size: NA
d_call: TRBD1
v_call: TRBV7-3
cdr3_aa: ASSRTGRNTEAF

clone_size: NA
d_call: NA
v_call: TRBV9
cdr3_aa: ASSLSGTQAF

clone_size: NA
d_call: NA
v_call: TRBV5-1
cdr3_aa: ASSSPGGADTQY

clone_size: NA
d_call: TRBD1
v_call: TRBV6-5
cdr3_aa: ASRAGQGPGSLH